The 3 T cell receptor beta chains below come from one sample, sequenced in a study of blood T cell repertoires in COVID-19. The data were produced by immunoSEQ multiplex PCR, yet TCRdb's version contains in-frame clones alone and is incomplete. The sample yields roughly 230,000 clones, about four fifths seen once. The sequenced sample was peripheral blood. Receptors were obtained from a man aged 40-50 years with active or convalescent COVID-19.

This sequence joins TRBV19 and TRBJ2-7, with D unclear. Per the germline V gene, CDR1 is LNHDA and CDR2 is SQIVND (reference sequence). Trimming took off 2 bases at V and 2 bases at J, with 13 bases between the two ends. The CDR3 is made up of 15 amino acids. The DNA for the CDR3 is TGTGCCAGTAGTATAAATTCCGCCGCGGCCTACGAGCAGTACTTC. It codes for CASSINSAAAYEQYF. Filled out from reference TRBV19 and TRBJ2-7, the complete variable domain reads DGGITQSPKYLFRKEGQNVTLSCEQNLNHDAMYWYRQDPGQGLRLIYYSQIVNDFQKGDIAEGYSVSREKKESFPLTVTSAQKNPTAFYLCASSINSAAAYEQYFGPGTRLTVT.

Notes on this clone: The same CDR3 also results from other DNA sequences found in this sample. V and J are TRBV7-2 and TRBJ1-3; 7 positions match TRBD1. Germline CDR1 is SGHTA and CDR2 is FQGNSA. The CDR3 spans 14 residues. With 5 bases clipped from V and 0 bases from J, the junction kept 1 base outside the gene matches. Here the CDR3 reads CASSPGGSGNTIYF. In nucleotides, the CDR3 is TGTGCCAGCAGCCCAGGGGGCTCTGGAAACACCATATATTTT.

The rearrangement uses TRBV11-2 and TRBJ2-7, with D possibly matching TRBD1 (8 bases). The V gene lost 3 bases and the J gene lost 4 bases, with 13 bases spanning the gap. Germline V gives CDR1 SGHAT, CDR2 FQNNGV. The CDR3 extends over 14 amino acids. The CDR3, as DNA: TGTGCCAGCAGCTTCTACAGGGGGGGGTACGAGCAGTACTTC. The encoded protein is CASSFYRGGYEQYF.